What follows is one TCR beta chain and its context. Repertoires were generated with immunoSEQ multiplex PCR, while TCRdb's copy carries only in-frame clones and drops some. The profile shows about 2.3 million clones, 85% to 95% of them singletons. The sample comes from a study of shared clonotypes between healthy human individuals. The V segment lost 5 bases and the J segment 0 bases; nucleotides outside the gene matches: 7. This CDR3 has 16 residues. Germline V CDR1 and CDR2: KGHSH, LQKENI. The chain is built from TRBV18 and TRBJ1-1, with 9 bases that match TRBD1. This clonotype originated in a man between 18 and 35 years old in good health. Some clones in this sample may be carry-over from other donors' samples. Sequenced input: naive CD4+ T cells from PBMCs. The subset is: CD45RA+ positively selected. In nucleotides, the CDR3 is TGTGCCAGCTCATCGGGACAGGGAAGAGTGAACACTGAAGCTTTCTTT. This sequence encodes CASSSGQGRVNTEAFF.